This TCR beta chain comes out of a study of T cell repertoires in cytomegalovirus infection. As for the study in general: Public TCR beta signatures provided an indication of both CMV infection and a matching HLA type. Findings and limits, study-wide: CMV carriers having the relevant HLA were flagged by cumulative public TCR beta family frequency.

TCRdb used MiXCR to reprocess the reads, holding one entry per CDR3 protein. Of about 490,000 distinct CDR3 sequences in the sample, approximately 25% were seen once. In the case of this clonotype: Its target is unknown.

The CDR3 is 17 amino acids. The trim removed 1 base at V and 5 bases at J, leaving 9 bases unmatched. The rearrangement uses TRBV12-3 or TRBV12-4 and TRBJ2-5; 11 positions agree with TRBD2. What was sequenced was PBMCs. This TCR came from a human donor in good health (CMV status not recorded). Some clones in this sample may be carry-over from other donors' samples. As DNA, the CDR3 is TGTGCCAGCAGTTTAGGTCTAGCGGGAGGCTTCGAGGAGACCCAGTACTTC. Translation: CASSLGLAGGFEETQYF.